A selection of T cell receptor beta chains follows, all from one sample in a study of T cell responses to AZD1222 COVID-19 vaccine. Some clones are missing from TCRdb's copy, which holds only in-frame ones; the method was immunoSEQ multiplex PCR. The sample consists of approximately 210,000 clones, about 89% of them appearing once. The specimen comprised peripheral blood, sampled 28 days after the second AZD1222 dose. The source of these receptors is an adult who received the AZD1222 COVID-19 vaccine. CDR3s leave out the opening cysteine and the closing phenylalanine or tryptophan.

j_gene | v_gene | CDR3aa
TRBJ1-2 | TRBV2 | ASSTGGNYGYT
TRBJ1-1 | TRBV13 | ASSLKNTEAF
TRBJ2-5 | TRBV3-1/TRBV3-2 | ASSPFHWGAQETQY
TRBJ1-2 | TRBV6-5 | ASTDNNYGYT
TRBJ2-1 | TRBV5-6 | ASGIRLAAYNEQF
TRBJ1-1 | TRBV6-2/TRBV6-3 | ASSPGQGDPNTEAF
TRBJ2-5 | TRBV28 | ASSLGGQETQY
TRBJ1-4 | TRBV29-1 | SVIGTEEKLF
TRBJ2-2 | TRBV14 | ASSHSGNTGELF
TRBJ2-6 | TRBV4-2 | ASSQDGDLPSGANVLT
TRBJ2-5 | TRBV5-1 | ASSPGSFGETQY
TRBJ2-1 | TRBV5-1 | ASSPAPYNEQF
TRBJ2-3 | TRBV29-1 | SASGTSGPTDTQY
TRBJ2-1 | TRBV28 | ASSQGRVGYNEQF
TRBJ1-6 | TRBV7-8 | ASSREGGSPLH
TRBJ2-7 | TRBV18 | ASSPTSLGSYEQY
TRBJ1-6 | TRBV19 | ASSIGGGDSPLH
TRBJ2-5 | TRBV9 | ASSEGTGTRPQY
TRBJ2-3 | TRBV3-1/TRBV3-2 | ASSPSGRTDTQY
TRBJ1-4 | TRBV4-3 | ASSQGLRVGEKLF
TRBJ2-1 | TRBV9 | ASSVGTSGRNEQF
TRBJ2-2 | TRBV25-1 | ASSAEIPRNTGELF
TRBJ1-1 | TRBV7-2 | ASSTRQGGNTEAF
TRBJ2-7 | TRBV27 | ASSTSGSYHEQY
TRBJ2-7 | TRBV11-1 | ASSSLADSYEQY
TRBJ2-5 | TRBV28 | ASSPPWGAVLQETQY
TRBJ1-4 | TRBV3-1/TRBV3-2 | ASSQDQTRPWDRGCEKLF
TRBJ1-1 | TRBV7-9 | ASSFLAQSEAF